This T cell receptor beta chain was profiled in a study of OX40 agonist ivuxolimab in advanced cancers. Study information: Given to patients was ivuxolimab, an agonistic anti-OX40 (CD134) antibody. Study findings and constraints: In general, CD8+ T cells held more expanded clones than CD4+ did, on average.

V lost 7 bases, J lost 7 bases, and 6 bases stayed unmatched. This CDR3 region has 13 residues. Germline loops: CDR1 MNHNS, CDR2 SASEGT. Produced via immunoSEQ multiplex PCR; TCRdb's table is partial and in-frame only. This table has 75,000 to 100,000 clones, about four fifths appearing once. With regard to this clone: The antigen is unknown.

The J gene is TRBJ1-5, the V gene TRBV6-1; 8 nucleotides align to TRBD1. The sequence derives from an adult with an advanced solid tumor such as melanoma, head and neck, liver or kidney cancer. The material sequenced was CD4+ or CD8+ T cells sorted from blood, taken in a trial of the OX40 agonist ivuxolimab. CDR3 protein: CASTPTGDQPQHF. The CDR3 DNA reads as TGTGCCAGCACCCCGACAGGGGACCAGCCCCAGCATTTT.